These T cell receptor beta chains were read from a single sample in a study of T-cell reconstitution after alpha-beta-depleted transplantation in children. MiXCR, applied by TCRdb to the PCR reads, yields one record per CDR3 protein. The sample carries 600,000 to 700,000 distinct CDR3 sequences, roughly 13% recorded once. This sample comprised PBMCs, obtained before TCRalphabeta/CD19-depleted stem cell transplant. These receptors originate from a girl aged 2-10 years with congenital amegakaryocytic thrombocytopenia, due to receive a stem cell transplant. Each CDR3 is given with its conserved first and last residue. The D gene is left open where the match is weak. Rows may omit the clone size; those that give it use once, few, many or a size class.

d_gene: NA
j_gene: TRBJ2-2
v_gene: TRBV29-1
len: 12
abundance: once
CDR3nt: TGCAGCGTTGAACAGGAGACCGGGGAGCTGTTTTTT
CDR3aa: CSVEQETGELFF

d_gene: TRBD2
j_gene: TRBJ2-1
v_gene: TRBV7-8
len: 17
abundance: many
CDR3nt: TGTGCCAGCAGCTCCGTCATAGCGGGGAGCTCCTACAATGAGCAGTTCTTC
CDR3aa: CASSSVIAGSSYNEQFF

d_gene: NA
j_gene: TRBJ2-3
v_gene: TRBV29-1
len: 10
abundance: many
CDR3nt: TGCAGCAGTTTAATGGATACGCAGTATTTT
CDR3aa: CSSLMDTQYF

d_gene: TRBD2
j_gene: TRBJ2-2
v_gene: TRBV5-1
len: 16
abundance: few
CDR3nt: TGCGCCAGCAGCTCCATCGGGACTAGGAACACCGGGGAGCTGTTTTTT
CDR3aa: CASSSIGTRNTGELFF

d_gene: TRBD1
j_gene: TRBJ1-1
v_gene: TRBV11-2
len: 16
abundance: few
CDR3nt: TGTGCCAGCAGCTCACGGACAGGTTTGGGAGACACTGAAGCTTTCTTT
CDR3aa: CASSSRTGLGDTEAFF

d_gene: TRBD1
j_gene: TRBJ2-7
v_gene: TRBV28
len: 13
abundance: few
CDR3nt: TGTGCCAGCACCCGACAGGGTTCGGACGAGCAGTACTTC
CDR3aa: CASTRQGSDEQYF

d_gene: NA
j_gene: TRBJ1-1
v_gene: TRBV29-1
len: 12
abundance: many
CDR3nt: TGCAGCGTTGATTACGGCAACACTGAAGCTTTCTTT
CDR3aa: CSVDYGNTEAFF

d_gene: NA
j_gene: TRBJ2-7
v_gene: TRBV20-1
len: 16
abundance: NA
CDR3nt: TGCAGTGCTAGCCCCCCAATCCCTGGACTTTCGGGGGAGCAGTACTTC
CDR3aa: CSASPPIPGLSGEQYF

d_gene: NA
j_gene: TRBJ2-1
v_gene: TRBV28
len: 10
abundance: few
CDR3nt: TGTGCCAGCAGTTTGCGCCCGCAGTTCTTC
CDR3aa: CASSLRPQFF

d_gene: NA
j_gene: TRBJ1-1
v_gene: TRBV5-1
len: 15
abundance: NA
CDR3nt: TGCGCCAGCAGCGGAGCCCCGGGGGCCATCACTGAAGCTTTCTTT
CDR3aa: CASSGAPGAITEAFF

d_gene: NA
j_gene: TRBJ2-3
v_gene: TRBV6-1
len: 16
abundance: few
CDR3nt: TGTGCCAGCAGTGAAACCCGAAGCGGGCCGTCAGATACGCAGTATTTT
CDR3aa: CASSETRSGPSDTQYF

d_gene: NA
j_gene: TRBJ2-7
v_gene: TRBV4-1
len: 15
abundance: few
CDR3nt: TGCGCCAGCAGCCAAGACGAGGGGAATTTCTACGAGCAGTACTTC
CDR3aa: CASSQDEGNFYEQYF

d_gene: NA
j_gene: TRBJ2-7
v_gene: TRBV7-6
len: 16
abundance: NA
CDR3nt: TGTGCCAGCAGCTTAGCGCCAGGCGGGGTCTCCTACGAGCAGTACTTC
CDR3aa: CASSLAPGGVSYEQYF

d_gene: NA
j_gene: TRBJ1-5
v_gene: TRBV28
len: 17
abundance: NA
CDR3nt: TGTGCCAGCAGTTTGGACCCCGCCGTCTATAGCAATCAGCCCCAGCATTTT
CDR3aa: CASSLDPAVYSNQPQHF

d_gene: NA
j_gene: TRBJ2-5
v_gene: TRBV6-2/TRBV6-3
len: 15
abundance: NA
CDR3nt: TGTGCCAGCAGTTACGTGGCGAAGAGAGACGAGACCCAGTACTTC
CDR3aa: CASSYVAKRDETQYF

d_gene: NA
j_gene: TRBJ1-2
v_gene: TRBV15
len: 15
abundance: NA
CDR3nt: TGTGCCACCAGCAACGGGTGGGGAGCTAACTATGGCTACACCTTC
CDR3aa: CATSNGWGANYGYTF

d_gene: NA
j_gene: TRBJ2-5
v_gene: TRBV7-9
len: 12
abundance: many
CDR3nt: TGTGCCAGCAGCTTAATCGAAGAGACCCAGTACTTC
CDR3aa: CASSLIEETQYF

d_gene: NA
j_gene: TRBJ2-2
v_gene: TRBV5-1
len: 13
abundance: NA
CDR3nt: TGCGCCAGCAGCTTGACCACCTACGGGGAGCTGTTTTTT
CDR3aa: CASSLTTYGELFF

d_gene: NA
j_gene: TRBJ2-1
v_gene: TRBV3-1
len: 14
abundance: NA
CDR3nt: TGTGCCAGCAGCCAAGCGGCAAGGCCCCCTGAGCAGTTCTTC
CDR3aa: CASSQAARPPEQFF

d_gene: TRBD2
j_gene: TRBJ2-7
v_gene: TRBV4-1
len: 17
abundance: NA
CDR3nt: TGCCCCAGCAGCCAAGCTTTCGGAGCGGGAGTCGCCTACGAGCAGTACTTC
CDR3aa: CPSSQAFGAGVAYEQYF

d_gene: NA
j_gene: TRBJ2-1
v_gene: TRBV12-3/TRBV12-4
len: 13
abundance: many
CDR3nt: TGTGCCAGCAGTTTAGACCTGTCAAATGAGCAGTTCTTC
CDR3aa: CASSLDLSNEQFF

d_gene: TRBD1
j_gene: TRBJ1-3
v_gene: TRBV12-5
len: 17
abundance: few
CDR3nt: TGTGCTAGTGGTCCCAAAATAGGGGGCCACTCTGGAAACACCATATATTTT
CDR3aa: CASGPKIGGHSGNTIYF

d_gene: TRBD2
j_gene: TRBJ2-1
v_gene: TRBV27
len: 15
abundance: NA
CDR3nt: TGTGCCAGCAGTGTACAGCCCCTAGCGGGAGACGAGCAGTTCTTC
CDR3aa: CASSVQPLAGDEQFF

d_gene: NA
j_gene: TRBJ2-5
v_gene: TRBV20-1
len: 13
abundance: many
CDR3nt: TGCAGTGCTACCCGGGACGCCAAAGAGACCCAGTACTTC
CDR3aa: CSATRDAKETQYF

d_gene: NA
j_gene: TRBJ2-7
v_gene: TRBV20-1
len: 13
abundance: many
CDR3nt: TGCAGTGCCAAAAAGGCCGACAACTACGAGCAGTACTTC
CDR3aa: CSAKKADNYEQYF

d_gene: NA
j_gene: TRBJ2-7
v_gene: TRBV5-1
len: 14
abundance: few
CDR3nt: TGCGCCAGCAGCTTGGGCGAGGGGATCTACGAGCAGTACTTC
CDR3aa: CASSLGEGIYEQYF

d_gene: NA
j_gene: TRBJ2-2
v_gene: TRBV15
len: 16
abundance: many
CDR3nt: TGTGCCACCAGCAGAGGATTACAGGGTTACGACGGGGAGCTGTTTTTT
CDR3aa: CATSRGLQGYDGELFF

d_gene: TRBD2
j_gene: TRBJ2-1
v_gene: TRBV12-3/TRBV12-4
len: 16
abundance: NA
CDR3nt: TGTGCCAGCAGTGAGTCCGGGACTAGCGGGAGAGACGAGCAGTTCTTC
CDR3aa: CASSESGTSGRDEQFF

d_gene: TRBD2
j_gene: TRBJ2-1
v_gene: TRBV24-1
len: 17
abundance: many
CDR3nt: TGTGCCACCAGTGATGCGACTAGCGGGACCTCCTACAATGAGCAGTTCTTC
CDR3aa: CATSDATSGTSYNEQFF

d_gene: NA
j_gene: TRBJ2-1
v_gene: TRBV5-1
len: 15
abundance: many
CDR3nt: TGCGCCAGCAGCTTCTCTTCAAGCTCCTACAATGAGCAGTTCTTC
CDR3aa: CASSFSSSSYNEQFF

d_gene: NA
j_gene: TRBJ2-1
v_gene: TRBV20-1
len: 14
abundance: many
CDR3nt: TGCAGTGCTGACTATCCTGACAGTTACAATGAGCAGTTCTTC
CDR3aa: CSADYPDSYNEQFF

d_gene: TRBD1
j_gene: TRBJ1-5
v_gene: TRBV6-2/TRBV6-3
len: 12
abundance: NA
CDR3nt: TGTGCCAGCGGGGAGGACAGGAGGCCCCAGCATTTT
CDR3aa: CASGEDRRPQHF

d_gene: NA
j_gene: TRBJ1-6
v_gene: TRBV7-2
len: 14
abundance: few
CDR3nt: TGTGCCAGCCGCGGTGTCAGAGCCCATTCACCCCTCCACTTT
CDR3aa: CASRGVRAHSPLHF

d_gene: NA
j_gene: TRBJ1-5
v_gene: TRBV6-2/TRBV6-3
len: 14
abundance: many
CDR3nt: TGTGCCAGCAAGCGGGGAGGGGGCAATCAGCCCCAGCATTTT
CDR3aa: CASKRGGGNQPQHF

d_gene: TRBD2
j_gene: TRBJ2-1
v_gene: TRBV12-3/TRBV12-4
len: 15
abundance: few
CDR3nt: TGTGCCAGCAGTTCGCCCGGGACTAGCGGAGATGAGCAGTTCTTC
CDR3aa: CASSSPGTSGDEQFF

d_gene: TRBD2
j_gene: TRBJ2-1
v_gene: TRBV5-1
len: 17
abundance: many
CDR3nt: TGCGCCAGCAGCTTCTCAAGCGGGACTAGCGGGTTCCTTGAGCAGTTCTTC
CDR3aa: CASSFSSGTSGFLEQFF